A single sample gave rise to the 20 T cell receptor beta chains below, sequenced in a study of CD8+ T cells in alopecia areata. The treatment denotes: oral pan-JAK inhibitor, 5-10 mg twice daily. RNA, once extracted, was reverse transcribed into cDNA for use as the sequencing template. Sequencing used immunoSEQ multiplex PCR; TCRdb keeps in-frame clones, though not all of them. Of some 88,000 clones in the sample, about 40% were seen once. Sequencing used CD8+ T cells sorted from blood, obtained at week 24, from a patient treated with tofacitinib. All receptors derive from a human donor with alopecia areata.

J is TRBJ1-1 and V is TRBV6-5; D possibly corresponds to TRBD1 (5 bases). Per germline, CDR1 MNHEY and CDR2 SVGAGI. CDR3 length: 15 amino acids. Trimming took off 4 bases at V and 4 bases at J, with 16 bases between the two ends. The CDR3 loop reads CASSWDGKGSTEAFF. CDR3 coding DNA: TGTGCCAGCAGTTGGGACGGCAAAGGGAGCACTGAAGCTTTCTTT.

CDR3: CASSLLGLKIYEQYF. CDR3 nucleotides: TGTGCCAGCAGTTTATTGGGACTAAAGATCTACGAGCAGTACTTC. The rearrangement links TRBV27 to TRBJ2-7; 7 bases match TRBD2. V shed 1 base, J shed 3 bases, and the junction held 6 bases outside the gene matches. Germline lookup yields CDR1 MNHEY and CDR2 SMNVEV (reference sequence). The CDR3 contains 15 residues.

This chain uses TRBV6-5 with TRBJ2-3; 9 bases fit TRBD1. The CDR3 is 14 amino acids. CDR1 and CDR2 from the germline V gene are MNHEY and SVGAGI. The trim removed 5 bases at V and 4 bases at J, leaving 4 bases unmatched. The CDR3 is CASSQGQGPDTQYF. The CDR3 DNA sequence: TGTGCCAGCAGTCAGGGACAGGGCCCAGATACGCAGTATTTT.

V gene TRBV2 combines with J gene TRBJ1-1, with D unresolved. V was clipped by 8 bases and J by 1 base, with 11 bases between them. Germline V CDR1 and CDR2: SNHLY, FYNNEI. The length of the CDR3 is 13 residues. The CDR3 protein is CASDRQKNTEAFF. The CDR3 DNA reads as TGTGCCAGCGATCGCCAGAAGAACACTGAAGCTTTCTTT.

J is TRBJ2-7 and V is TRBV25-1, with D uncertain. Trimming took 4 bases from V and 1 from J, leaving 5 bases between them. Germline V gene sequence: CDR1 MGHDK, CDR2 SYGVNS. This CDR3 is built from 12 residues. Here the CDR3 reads CASSVSSYEQYF. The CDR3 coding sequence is TGTGCCAGCAGTGTAAGTTCCTACGAGCAGTACTTC.

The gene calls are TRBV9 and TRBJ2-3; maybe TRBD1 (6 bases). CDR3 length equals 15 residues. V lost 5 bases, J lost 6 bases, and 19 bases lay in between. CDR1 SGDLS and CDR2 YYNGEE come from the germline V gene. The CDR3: CASSEFGVGGDTQYF. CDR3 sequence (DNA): TGTGCCAGCAGTGAGTTCGGCGTTGGGGGCGATACGCAGTATTTT. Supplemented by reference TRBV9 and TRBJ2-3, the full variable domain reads DSGVTQTPKHLITATGQRVTLRCSPRSGDLSVYWYQQSLDQGLQFLIQYYNGEERAKGNILERFSAQQFPDLHSELNLSSLELGDSALYFCASSEFGVGGDTQYFGPGTRLTVL.

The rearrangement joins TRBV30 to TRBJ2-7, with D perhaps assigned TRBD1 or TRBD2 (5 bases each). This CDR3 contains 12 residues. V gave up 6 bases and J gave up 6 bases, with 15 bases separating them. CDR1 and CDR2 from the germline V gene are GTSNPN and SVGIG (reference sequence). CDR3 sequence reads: CACMGTLGEQYF. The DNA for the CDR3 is TGTGCCTGCATGGGGACCTTAGGCGAGCAGTACTTC.

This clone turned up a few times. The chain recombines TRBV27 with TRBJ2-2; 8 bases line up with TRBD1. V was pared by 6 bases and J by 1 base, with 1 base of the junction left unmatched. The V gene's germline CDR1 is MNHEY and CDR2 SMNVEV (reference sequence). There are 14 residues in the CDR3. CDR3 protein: CASRTGGNTGELFF. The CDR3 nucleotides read TGTGCCAGCAGAACAGGGGGGAACACCGGGGAGCTGTTTTTT.

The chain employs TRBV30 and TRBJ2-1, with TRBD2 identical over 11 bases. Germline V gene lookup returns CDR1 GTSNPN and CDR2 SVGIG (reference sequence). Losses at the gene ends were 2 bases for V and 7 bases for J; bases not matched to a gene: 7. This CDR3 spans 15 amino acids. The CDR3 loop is CAWSTLAGGENEQFF. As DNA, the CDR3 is TGTGCCTGGAGTACTCTAGCGGGGGGAGAAAATGAGCAGTTCTTC. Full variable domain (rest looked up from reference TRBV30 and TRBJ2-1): SQTIHQWPATLVQPVGSPLSLECTVEGTSNPNLYWYRQAAGRGLQLLFYSVGIGQISSEVPQNLSASRPQDRQFILSSKKLLLSDSGFYLCAWSTLAGGENEQFFGPGTRLTVL.

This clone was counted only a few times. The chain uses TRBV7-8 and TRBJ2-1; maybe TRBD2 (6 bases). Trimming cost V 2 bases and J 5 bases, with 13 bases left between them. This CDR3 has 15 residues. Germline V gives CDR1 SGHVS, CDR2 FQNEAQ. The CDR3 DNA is TGTGCCAGCAGCTTATCGGGCGGGACCCACAATGAGCAGTTCTTC. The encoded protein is CASSLSGGTHNEQFF. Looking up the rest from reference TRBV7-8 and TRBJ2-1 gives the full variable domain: GAGVSQSPRYKVAKRGQDVALRCDPISGHVSLFWYQQALGQGPEFLTYFQNEAQLDKSGLPSDRFFAERPEGSVSTLKIQRTQQEDSAVYLCASSLSGGTHNEQFFGPGTRLTVL.

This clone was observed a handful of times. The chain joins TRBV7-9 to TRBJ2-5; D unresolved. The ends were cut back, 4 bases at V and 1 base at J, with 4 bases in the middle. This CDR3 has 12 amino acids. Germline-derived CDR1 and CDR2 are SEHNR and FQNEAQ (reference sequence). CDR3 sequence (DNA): TGTGCCAGCAGCTCCATCCAAGAGACCCAGTACTTC. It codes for CASSSIQETQYF.

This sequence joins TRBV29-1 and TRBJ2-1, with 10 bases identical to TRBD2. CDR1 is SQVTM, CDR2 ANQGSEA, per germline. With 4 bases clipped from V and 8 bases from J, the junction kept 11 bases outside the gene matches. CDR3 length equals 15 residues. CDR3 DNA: TGCAGCGTTGTGAGGTCTAGCGGGAGTTTGGATGAGCAGTTCTTC. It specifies CSVVRSSGSLDEQFF.

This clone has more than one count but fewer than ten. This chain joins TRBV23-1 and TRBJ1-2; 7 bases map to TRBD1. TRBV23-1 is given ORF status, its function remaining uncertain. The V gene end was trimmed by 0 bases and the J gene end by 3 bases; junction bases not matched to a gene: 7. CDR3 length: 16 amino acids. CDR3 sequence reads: CASSQSLDREDYGYTF. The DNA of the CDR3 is TGCGCCAGCAGTCAATCTCTAGACAGGGAGGACTATGGCTACACCTTC.

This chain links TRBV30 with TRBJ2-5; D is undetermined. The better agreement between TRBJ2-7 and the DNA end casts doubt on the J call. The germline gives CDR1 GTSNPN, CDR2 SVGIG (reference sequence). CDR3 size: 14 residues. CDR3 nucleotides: TGTGCCTGGAGCCCGGAAATACGAGTCTACGAGCAGTACTTC. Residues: CAWSPEIRVYEQYF.

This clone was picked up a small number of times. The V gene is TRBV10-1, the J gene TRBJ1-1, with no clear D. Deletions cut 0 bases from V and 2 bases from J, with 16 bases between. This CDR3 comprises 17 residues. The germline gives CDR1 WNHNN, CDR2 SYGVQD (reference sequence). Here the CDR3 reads CASSESTALPGNTEAFF. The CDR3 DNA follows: TGCGCCAGCAGTGAGTCTACAGCCCTCCCGGGTAACACTGAAGCTTTCTTT.

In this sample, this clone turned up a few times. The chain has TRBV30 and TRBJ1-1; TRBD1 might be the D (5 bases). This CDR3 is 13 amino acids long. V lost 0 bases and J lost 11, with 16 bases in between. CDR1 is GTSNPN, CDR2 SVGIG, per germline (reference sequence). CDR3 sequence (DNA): TGTGCCTGGAGTGTATGGCAGGGTGGAGAGGCTTTCTTT. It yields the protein CAWSVWQGGEAFF.

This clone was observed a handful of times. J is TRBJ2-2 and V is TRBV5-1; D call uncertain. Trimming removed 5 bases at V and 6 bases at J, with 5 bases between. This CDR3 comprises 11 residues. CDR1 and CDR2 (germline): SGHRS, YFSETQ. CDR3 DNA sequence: TGCGCCAGCAGTGGGGCCGGGGAGCTGTTTTTT. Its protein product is CASSGAGELFF.

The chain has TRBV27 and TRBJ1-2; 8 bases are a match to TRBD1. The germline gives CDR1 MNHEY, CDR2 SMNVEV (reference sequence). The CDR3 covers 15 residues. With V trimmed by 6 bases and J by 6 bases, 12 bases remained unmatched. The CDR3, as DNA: TGTGCCAGCAGGAGCCCGACAGGGGTCGGGGATGGCTACACCTTC. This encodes CASRSPTGVGDGYTF.

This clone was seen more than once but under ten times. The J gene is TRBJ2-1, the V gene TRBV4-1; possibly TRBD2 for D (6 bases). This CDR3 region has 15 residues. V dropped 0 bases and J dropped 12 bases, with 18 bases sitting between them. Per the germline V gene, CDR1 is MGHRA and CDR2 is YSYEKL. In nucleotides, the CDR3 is TGCGCCAGCAGCCAAGAAGACGTCCCCCTAGCGTTGCAGTTCTTC. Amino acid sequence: CASSQEDVPLALQFF.

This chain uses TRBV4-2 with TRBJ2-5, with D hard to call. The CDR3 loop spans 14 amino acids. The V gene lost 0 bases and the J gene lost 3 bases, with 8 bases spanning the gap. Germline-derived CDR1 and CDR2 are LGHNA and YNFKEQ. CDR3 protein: CASSQDITEETQYF. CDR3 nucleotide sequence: TGTGCCAGCAGCCAAGATATAACCGAAGAGACCCAGTACTTC.